These 19 T cell receptor beta chains were sequenced from one sample in a study of regulatory T cells in long-lasting Graves disease. To make TCR beta libraries, researchers used iRepertoire HTBI primers and Arm-PCR of CDR3 regions. TCRdb fed the multiplex PCR reads into MiXCR, producing one record per CDR3 protein. The sample lists roughly 350,000 distinct CDR3 sequences, roughly 16% occurring once. As for time point: newly diagnosed GD, antithyroid drugs for less than 3 months. TCR sequences were obtained from RNA taken from PBMCs. These data are also associated with another study on T cells in Graves' hyperthyroidism and ophthalmopathy.

This specimen consisted of peripheral blood mononuclear cells (PBMCs), obtained at new diagnosis, from a patient treated with antithyroid drugs. The receptors derive from a woman between 18 and 30 years old with Graves disease.

Details on this clonotype: Its ends do not fully match the called genes, so a read error is possible. The chain has TRBV28 and TRBJ1-2, with 8 bases fitting TRBD1. Germline CDR1 MDHEN, CDR2 SYDVKM. The CDR3 length is 14 residues. The CDR3 DNA is TGTGCCAGCAGGGGGGACAGGTCCTACTATGACTACACCTTC. Its protein product is CASRGDRSYYDYTF.

This clonotype was seen at least ten times. This chain connects TRBV13 to TRBJ2-3; no clear D gene. The germline V and J ends were trimmed by 5 bases and 6 bases, with 12 bases remaining between them. Germline V gene sequence: CDR1 PRHDT, CDR2 FYEKMQ (reference sequence). The CDR3 is 13 amino acids. CDR3 coding DNA: TGTGCCAGCAGCCCTCCGGTTAAGGATACGCAGTATTTT. Encoded protein: CASSPPVKDTQYF.

This clonotype was seen repeatedly, ten times or more. The chain has TRBV24-1 and TRBJ2-5, with 8 positions matching TRBD1. Germline loops: CDR1 KGHDR, CDR2 SFDVKD. The CDR3 consists of 16 residues. The J segment lost 1 base and the V segment lost 4 bases, leaving 7 bases of the junction unmatched. This CDR3 is CATSDPRQGSQETQYF. The DNA for the CDR3 is TGTGCCACCAGTGACCCCAGACAGGGGAGCCAAGAGACCCAGTACTTC.

This clonotype has at least ten counts. V is TRBV5-1 and J is TRBJ2-3; D not certain. Germline V gene lookup returns CDR1 SGHRS and CDR2 YFSETQ. V dropped 1 base and J dropped 3 bases, with 6 bases sitting between them. The CDR3 extends over 13 amino acids. The DNA of the CDR3 is TGCGCCAGCAGCTTGACGGAAACAGATACGCAGTATTTT. This gives the protein CASSLTETDTQYF.

This clonotype has at least ten counts. V is TRBV6-1 and J is TRBJ1-5, with unresolved D. This CDR3 is 15 amino acids long. Trimming left V 4 bases short and J 4 bases short, with 14 bases between. In germline, CDR1 is MNHNS, CDR2 SASEGT. The CDR3: CASSATVRSNQPQHF. In DNA form, the CDR3 reads TGTGCCAGCAGTGCAACGGTGAGGAGTAATCAGCCCCAGCATTTT.

This clonotype was recorded at least ten times. This chain joins TRBV3-1 and TRBJ1-6; 7 nucleotides agree with TRBD1. The CDR3 loop spans 14 amino acids. Germline V lookup: CDR1 LGHDT, CDR2 YNNKEL (reference sequence). J lost 9 bases, V lost 6 bases, and 8 bases had no gene match. In nucleotides, the CDR3 is TGTGCCAGCAGTCATGGGACAGAGGCTTCACCCCTCCACTTT. Amino acids: CASSHGTEASPLHF. The complete variable domain, with remaining parts taken from reference TRBV3-1 and TRBJ1-6, reads DTAVSQTPKYLVTQMGNDKSIKCEQNLGHDTMYWYKQDSKKFLKIMFSYNNKELIINETVPNRFSPKSPDKAHLNLHINSLELGDSAVYFCASSHGTEASPLHFGNGTRLTVT.

The table lists this clonotype with many counts. The chain has TRBV27 and TRBJ1-5, with 7 bases lining up with TRBD1. Germline CDR1 reads MNHEY; CDR2 reads SMNVEV (reference sequence). This CDR3 has 15 amino acids. Trimming removed 2 bases from V and 2 bases from J; junction bases left unmatched: 3. CDR3 protein: CASSLLGQGNQPQHF. CDR3 sequence (DNA): TGTGCCAGCAGTTTACTCGGACAGGGCAATCAGCCCCAGCATTTT.

This clonotype was seen repeatedly, ten times or more. This sequence joins TRBV29-1 and TRBJ1-1; no clear D gene. The CDR3 runs 13 residues. The V end was cut by 7 bases, the J end by 1 base, with 13 bases between. The germline gives CDR1 SQVTM, CDR2 ANQGSEA. The CDR3 DNA is TGCAGCGGTATGACACAACCGAACACTGAAGCTTTCTTT. It yields the protein CSGMTQPNTEAFF.

The J gene is TRBJ2-1, the V gene TRBV28; 13 nucleotides match TRBD2. The CDR3 covers 19 residues. CDR1 and CDR2 from the germline V gene are MDHEN and SYDVKM. J gave up 4 bases and V 6 bases, and 15 bases lay outside the gene matches. The CDR3, as DNA: TGTGCCAGCAGCCTTAAAAAAAGTGAACTAGCGGGAGGGTACAATGAGCAGTTCTTC. The encoded protein is CASSLKKSELAGGYNEQFF.

The chain carries TRBV4-2 and TRBJ2-5; D not certain. Germline V lookup: CDR1 LGHNA, CDR2 YNFKEQ. Deletions cut 0 bases from V and 9 bases from J, with 20 bases between. The CDR3 loop spans 16 amino acids. As DNA, the CDR3 is TGTGCCAGCAGCCAAGACCCTAGGATAGGTTCCGAGGCCCAGTACTTC. Amino acids: CASSQDPRIGSEAQYF.

The V call is TRBV7-9, the J call TRBJ2-4; D gene uncertain. The ends were cut back, 5 bases at V and 7 bases at J, with 9 bases in the middle. Germline values: CDR1 SEHNR, CDR2 FQNEAQ (reference sequence). This CDR3 region has 12 residues. The CDR3 DNA is TGTGCCAGCAGCCCCCCTTCGAACATTCAGTACTTC. The encoded protein is CASSPPSNIQYF. Full variable domain (outside the CDR3, taken from reference TRBV7-9 and TRBJ2-4): DTGVSQNPRHKITKRGQNVTFRCDPISEHNRLYWYRQTLGQGPEFLTYFQNEAQLEKSRLLSDRFSAERPKGSFSTLEIQRTEQGDSAMYLCASSPPSNIQYFGAGTRLSVL.

This clonotype was counted at least ten times. The chain uses TRBV6-5 and TRBJ2-3, with D unresolved. CDR1 MNHEY and CDR2 SVGAGI come from the germline V gene. This CDR3 has 13 residues. With 2 bases removed from V and 1 base from J, the gap between germline ends came to 4 bases. Written as DNA, the CDR3 is TGTGCCAGCAGTTACCTTCGCACAGATACGCAGTATTTT. Translated, it gives CASSYLRTDTQYF.

In this sample, this clonotype turned up many times. The chain joins TRBV5-1 to TRBJ2-1, with 12 nucleotides matching TRBD2. The germline gives CDR1 SGHRS, CDR2 YFSETQ. This CDR3 is built from 16 residues. J gave up 6 bases and V 4 bases, and 8 bases lay outside the gene matches. The chain's CDR3 is CASSGGLAGPANEQFF. The CDR3 region has the DNA TGCGCCAGCAGCGGGGGACTAGCGGGTCCGGCCAATGAGCAGTTCTTC.

This rearrangement joins TRBV9 to TRBJ2-2; TRBD1 aligns across 8 bases. V trimming: 3 bases; J trimming: 5 bases; junction bases outside the gene matches: 3. This CDR3 region has 14 residues. Germline CDR1 SGDLS, CDR2 YYNGEE. The CDR3 nucleotides read TGTGCCAGCAGCGGGACAGGGCGTACCGGGGAGCTGTTTTTT. Encoded protein: CASSGTGRTGELFF.

This clonotype was found many times. V gene TRBV2 combines with J gene TRBJ2-5; 9 bases are shared with TRBD2. CDR3 size: 15 residues. The germline V gene encodes CDR1 SNHLY and CDR2 FYNNEI. V trimming: 5 bases; J trimming: 5 bases; junction bases outside the gene matches: 9. The CDR3 loop reads CASSFSGRSRETQYF. In DNA, the CDR3 is TGTGCCAGCAGTTTCAGCGGGAGGTCTCGGGAGACCCAGTACTTC.

V usage is TRBV5-1 and J usage is TRBJ2-3, with 9 bases identical to TRBD1. In germline, CDR1 is SGHRS, CDR2 YFSETQ. Unmatched junction bases numbered 8, after V lost 0 bases and J lost 3 bases. The CDR3 is made up of 17 amino acids. The CDR3 region has the DNA TGCGCCAGCAGCTTGGATCACAGGGGGCGCGGGACAGATACGCAGTATTTT. It specifies CASSLDHRGRGTDTQYF.

The rearrangement uses TRBV6-1 and TRBJ1-1; D is possibly TRBD1 (5 bases). V gave up 6 bases and J gave up 7 bases, with 9 bases separating them. CDR1 and CDR2 (germline): MNHNS, SASEGT. The CDR3 covers 11 residues. The CDR3 protein is CASRGDGEAFF. The CDR3 bases are TGTGCCAGCAGGGGGGACGGTGAAGCTTTCTTT.

With respect to this clonotype: A junction end diverges from the germline sequence, so it may reflect a read error. The chain is built from TRBV5-1 and TRBJ2-3; 9 bases are a match to TRBD2. This CDR3 has 16 amino acids. The germline V gene encodes CDR1 SGHRS and CDR2 YFSETQ. The CDR3 nucleotides are TGTGCCAGCAGCCCCCGTGGCGGGAGGGCCGCAGATACGCAGTATTTT. It is translated as CASSPRGGRAADTQYF.

This clonotype appeared many times. V and J are TRBV2 and TRBJ1-2; D call uncertain. Germline V gene data show CDR1 as SNHLY and CDR2 as FYNNEI. The CDR3 runs 14 residues. Trimming pared 4 bases from V and 0 bases from J, leaving 9 bases between. This CDR3 reads CASSVAAPNYGYTF. The CDR3 bases are TGTGCCAGCAGTGTCGCAGCTCCTAACTATGGCTACACCTTC.